A selection of T cell receptor beta chains follows, all from one sample in a study of T-cell reconstitution after alpha-beta-depleted transplantation in children. TCRdb processed the PCR reads anew with MiXCR; each CDR3 protein has one entry. The sample has 450,000 to 550,000 distinct CDR3 sequences, about an eighth seen once. This material consisted of PBMCs, mostly from graft donor cells, taken 180 days after TCRalphabeta/CD19-depleted stem cell transplant. The receptors stem from a female patient aged 2-9 years who had a stem cell transplant for aplastic anemia, so the T cells may come from the graft donor. Both conserved end residues are part of each CDR3. D genes are given only for firm matches. Size is omitted from some rows. Given values are once, few, many or a class for expanded clones.

>TRBJ1-5|14|-|few|TRBV20-1
TGCAGTGCTAGGGGCCCGTATAGCAATCAGCCCCAGCATTTT
CSARGPYSNQPQHF
>TRBJ2-1|16|TRBD1|-|TRBV12-3/TRBV12-4
TGTGCCAGCAGTTTCCCAGGGGGACCGGCCTACAATGAGCAGTTCTTC
CASSFPGGPAYNEQFF
>TRBJ2-1|15|-|-|TRBV10-2
TGCGCCAGCAGTGAGTATGGACCCCCCTTCAATGAGCAGTTCTTC
CASSEYGPPFNEQFF
>TRBJ2-3|17|TRBD2|-|TRBV7-8
TGTGCCAGCAGCTTAGTAATTGGGCGGGGGGGTGGAGATACGCAGTATTTT
CASSLVIGRGGGDTQYF
>TRBJ2-3|17|TRBD1|few|TRBV5-1
TGCGCCAGCAGCTTGGCCCCCCGACAGGGGCGGGGAGATACGCAGTATTTT
CASSLAPRQGRGDTQYF
>TRBJ2-2|14|-|many|TRBV15
TGTGCCACCAGCAGACAGGCATACACCGGGGAGCTGTTTTTT
CATSRQAYTGELFF
>TRBJ1-1|16|-|few|TRBV7-6
TGTGCCAGCAGCCCAGGATGGCGGGGTTTGAACACTGAAGCTTTCTTT
CASSPGWRGLNTEAFF
>TRBJ1-1|15|-|few|TRBV18
TGTGCCAGCTCACCGGGGGATTTCATGAACACTGAAGCTTTCTTT
CASSPGDFMNTEAFF
>TRBJ1-5|18|TRBD1|few|TRBV6-1
TGTGCCAGCAGCCGGGACAGGAGTGAAAGGGGCAGCAATCAGCCCCAGCATTTT
CASSRDRSERGSNQPQHF
>TRBJ1-1|12|-|-|TRBV29-1
TGCAGGGTTTTAGGTGGGGACACTGAAGCTTTCTTT
CRVLGGDTEAFF
>TRBJ2-7|13|-|many|TRBV20-1
TGCAGTGCTAGAGGAGACAGCTTCTACGAGCAGTACTTC
CSARGDSFYEQYF
>TRBJ2-6|18|-|few|TRBV11-2
TGTGCCAGCAGATTGACGGGGTTCAATCTCTTTGGGGCCAACGTCCTGACTTTC
CASRLTGFNLFGANVLTF
>TRBJ2-2|18|-|few|TRBV18
TGTGCCAGCTCACCCGCGGGACTCAGCAGGTCAGGCACCGGGGAGCTGTTTTTT
CASSPAGLSRSGTGELFF
>TRBJ2-1|17|TRBD2|many|TRBV7-2
TGTGCCAGCAGCCCCCGATCCCTAGCGGGAGGACACAATGAGCAGTTCTTC
CASSPRSLAGGHNEQFF
>TRBJ2-1|16|-|many|TRBV12-3/TRBV12-4
TGTGCCAGCAGTTTTGGGGGGGCGAGCTCCTACAATGAGCAGTTCTTC
CASSFGGASSYNEQFF
>TRBJ2-7|15|-|few|TRBV12-3/TRBV12-4
TGTGCCAGCAGCCAAAGAAGAACACCAGGTCCCGAGCAGTACTTC
CASSQRRTPGPEQYF
>TRBJ2-2|18|-|few|TRBV6-1
TGTGCCAGCAGTGAAGCGTGGCAGGGGTTCGCGAACACCGGGGAGCTGTTTTTT
CASSEAWQGFANTGELFF
>TRBJ2-1|15|-|-|TRBV29-1
TGCAGCGTGCTATTTACTCCGAGCTCCTACAATGAGCAGTTCTTC
CSVLFTPSSYNEQFF
>TRBJ2-1|14|-|many|TRBV28
TGTGCCAGCAGTCTGATTGCGGGGGCCAATGAGCAGTTCTTC
CASSLIAGANEQFF
>TRBJ2-1|14|TRBD2|-|TRBV6-1
TGTGCCAGTTATGGGAGCGGGAGCCACAATGAGCAGTTCTTC
CASYGSGSHNEQFF
>TRBJ2-1|17|TRBD2|-|TRBV10-3
TGTGCCATCAGTGGCACTAGCGGGAGGGCCGGGGACAATGAGCAGTTCTTC
CAISGTSGRAGDNEQFF
>TRBJ2-5|16|TRBD2|-|TRBV28
TGTGCCAGCAGCCCCCTTTTGCGGGAGTTTGGTGAGACCCAGTACTTC
CASSPLLREFGETQYF
>TRBJ2-1|14|TRBD2|many|TRBV12-3/TRBV12-4
TGTGCCAGCATACTAGCGGACTCCTACAATGAGCAGTTCTTC
CASILADSYNEQFF
>TRBJ1-1|13|TRBD1|many|TRBV29-1
TGCAGCGTCCGGACAGGGCCGAACACTGAAGCTTTCTTT
CSVRTGPNTEAFF
>TRBJ1-5|15|-|-|TRBV27
TGTGCCAGCAGTTTATATCTAGGGGAGCGTCAGCCCCAGCATTTT
CASSLYLGERQPQHF
>TRBJ2-3|14|-|-|TRBV7-2
TGTGCCAGCAGCTTAACCCAGCCCGCAGATACGCAGTATTTT
CASSLTQPADTQYF
>TRBJ2-5|15|TRBD1|many|TRBV12-3/TRBV12-4
TGTGCCAGCAGTCCCGCCCAGGGGGTAGGGGAGACCCAGTACTTC
CASSPAQGVGETQYF
>TRBJ2-1|13|-|many|TRBV7-2
TGTGCCAGCAGCATGGAAAGCAACAATGAGCAGTTCTTC
CASSMESNNEQFF
>TRBJ1-2|16|-|few|TRBV7-8
TGTGCCAGCAGCGTGGGGGGCATCGTAAATAACTATGGCTACACCTTC
CASSVGGIVNNYGYTF
>TRBJ2-3|13|TRBD1|few|TRBV6-1
TGTGCCAGCAGGGAAACAGGGGCAGATACGCAGTATTTT
CASRETGADTQYF
>TRBJ2-2|18|-|few|TRBV5-1
TGCGCCAGCAGCTTGGTTTTATCTGGGACCGCGAACACCGGGGAGCTGTTTTTT
CASSLVLSGTANTGELFF